The 20 T cell receptor beta chains listed next were all sequenced from one sample in a study of cytomegalovirus exposure and HLA in healthy donors. The PCR used 60 Vbeta and 13 Jbeta primers. Only in-frame clones appear in the TCRdb table, and some are missing; sequencing was by immunoSEQ multiplex PCR. The sample lists more than 100,000 clones; approximately 70% were seen once. What was sequenced was PBMCs. These receptors came from a man aged 18 to 29 in good health and CMV-seronegative.

This clone was found a few times. The rearrangement links TRBV4-1 to TRBJ2-1, with a weak D call TRBD2 (5 bases). This CDR3 contains 14 residues. In germline, CDR1 is MGHRA, CDR2 YSYEKL. The V end was cut by 5 bases, the J end by 6 bases, with 14 bases between. The CDR3 bases are TGCGCCAGCAGCGTCGGAGGAGGAGGCAATGAGCAGTTCTTC. Protein product: CASSVGGGGNEQFF.

The V gene is TRBV2, the J gene TRBJ1-5; D perhaps matches TRBD1 (5 bases). Trimming removed 6 bases at V and 2 bases at J, with 11 bases between. Germline CDR1 reads SNHLY; CDR2 reads FYNNEI. This CDR3 has 14 residues. CDR3 DNA sequence: TGTGCCAGCAGCGTGGCCAGGGGCAATCAGCCCCAGCATTTT. It codes for CASSVARGNQPQHF.

This clone was seen only a few times. Its ends do not fully match the called genes, so a read error is possible. The chain links TRBV30 to TRBJ2-7; a weak D match, TRBD2 (5 bases). The CDR3 spans 12 residues. Germline CDR1 reads GTSNPN; CDR2 reads SVGIG (reference sequence). The DNA for the CDR3 is TGTGCCTGGATACCTAGCTCCAACGAGCAGTACTTC. This codes for CAWIPSSNEQYF. Combining the CDR3 with reference TRBV30 and TRBJ2-7 gives the whole variable domain SQTIHQWPATLVQPVGSPLSLECTVEGTSNPNLYWYRQAAGRGLQLLFYSVGIGQISSEVPQNLSASRPQDRQFILSSKKLLLSDSGFYLCAWIPSSNEQYFGPGTRLTVT.

In the case of this clone: Distinct nucleotide sequences in the sample also encode this CDR3. The chain links TRBV6-5 to TRBJ1-2; no reliable D call. The CDR3 contains 12 residues. V was clipped by 2 bases and J by 7 bases, with 8 bases between them. Germline assignment: CDR1 MNHEY and CDR2 SVGAGI. The CDR3, as DNA: TGTGCCAGCAGTTACCCCCGGGGTGGCTACACCTTC. This gives the protein CASSYPRGGYTF.

This clone turned up a few times. This sequence joins TRBV5-1 and TRBJ2-3; no clear D gene. Germline V CDR1 and CDR2: SGHRS, YFSETQ. V was clipped by 4 bases and J by 3 bases, with 6 bases between them. The CDR3 has 12 residues. The CDR3, as DNA: TGCGCCAGCAGCCCCCAGACAGATACGCAGTATTTT. Residues: CASSPQTDTQYF.

The chain joins TRBV9 to TRBJ1-2, with D unresolved. The CDR3 length is 15 residues. Trimming stripped 0 bases from V and 0 bases from J, with 9 bases between. Germline-derived CDR1 and CDR2 are SGDLS and YYNGEE. CDR3 residues: CASSVDGGANYGYTF. The CDR3 nucleotides read TGTGCCAGCAGCGTAGACGGCGGAGCTAACTATGGCTACACCTTC.

The chain couples TRBV7-3 to TRBJ1-1, with TRBD1 as a possible D gene (5 bases). The CDR3 spans 15 residues. V was cut by 1 base and J by 4 bases, with 13 bases left in between. Per the germline V gene, CDR1 is SGHTA and CDR2 is FQGTGA. Here the CDR3 DNA reads TGTGCCAGCAGCTTAAAGGGCGGGGGGAGCACTGAAGCTTTCTTT. It codes for CASSLKGGGSTEAFF. The full variable domain, its missing parts supplied by reference TRBV7-3 and TRBJ1-1, is GAGVSQTPSNKVTEKGKYVELRCDPISGHTALYWYRQSLGQGPEFLIYFQGTGAADDSGLPNDRFFAVRPEGSVSTLKIQRTERGDSAVYLCASSLKGGGSTEAFFGQGTRLTVV.

This chain joins TRBV2 and TRBJ2-7; 7 bases are a match to TRBD2. Germline CDR1 SNHLY, CDR2 FYNNEI. Trimming cost V 3 bases and J 0 bases; bases outside gene matches: 5. CDR3 length equals 15 residues. CDR3 loop: CASSEGGRFSYEQYF. The DNA of the CDR3 is TGTGCCAGCAGTGAGGGAGGGAGATTCTCCTACGAGCAGTACTTC.

The V gene is TRBV27, the J gene TRBJ2-7, with 9 bases aligning to TRBD1. The germline V gene encodes CDR1 MNHEY and CDR2 SMNVEV (reference sequence). This CDR3 region has 14 residues. Losses at the gene ends were 6 bases for V and 4 bases for J; bases not matched to a gene: 7. CDR3 region: CASRLTGGSYEQYF. CDR3 DNA: TGTGCCAGCAGATTAACAGGGGGCTCTTACGAGCAGTACTTC.

The chain joins TRBV14 to TRBJ2-7; tentatively, D is TRBD2 (6 bases). V gave up 5 bases and J gave up 5 bases, with 16 bases separating them. The CDR3 runs to 14 residues. Per the germline V gene, CDR1 is SGHDN and CDR2 is FVKESK. The CDR3, as DNA: TGTGCCAGCAGCTTAACCGGGAGCTTAGACGAGCAGTACTTC. Protein: CASSLTGSLDEQYF. Using reference TRBV14 and TRBJ2-7 for the parts outside the CDR3, the full variable domain is EAGVTQFPSHSVIEKGQTVTLRCDPISGHDNLYWYRRVMGKEIKFLLHFVKESKQDESGMPNNRFLAERTGGTYSTLKVQPAELEDSGVYFCASSLTGSLDEQYFGPGTRLTVT.

This chain connects TRBV28 to TRBJ1-1; the D gene is possibly TRBD1 (5 bases). CDR3 length equals 14 residues. Germline-derived CDR1 and CDR2 are MDHEN and SYDVKM. The V end was cut by 3 bases, the J end by 7 bases, with 15 bases between. Here the CDR3 reads CASSLGGRFYEAFF. In DNA form, the CDR3 reads TGTGCCAGCAGTTTGGGGGGGAGATTTTATGAAGCTTTCTTT.

This sequence joins TRBV6-5 and TRBJ2-1, with D unclear. Germline-derived CDR1 and CDR2 are MNHEY and SVGAGI. The length of the CDR3 is 14 residues. With 6 bases removed from V and 6 bases from J, the gap between germline ends came to 15 bases. CDR3 bases: TGTGCCAGCAGAGATGTAGTTTTCGGCAATGAGCAGTTCTTC. It codes for CASRDVVFGNEQFF.

The chain joins TRBV25-1 to TRBJ1-4; D may be TRBD1 (5 bases). V lost 2 bases and J 6 bases, leaving 16 bases between the germline ends. The CDR3 extends over 16 amino acids. Germline CDR1 and CDR2: MGHDK and SYGVNS. DNA of the CDR3: TGTGCCAGCAGTGAACAGGGTGGGGCGTTTCATGAAAAACTGTTTTTT. Protein product: CASSEQGGAFHEKLFF.

V usage is TRBV6-6 and J usage is TRBJ2-5, with 8 positions matching TRBD1. This CDR3 spans 15 amino acids. The V and J ends lost 1 base and 5 bases, in that order; junction bases with no gene match: 6. The germline V gene has CDR1 MNHNY and CDR2 SVGAGI (reference sequence). In DNA, the CDR3 is TGTGCCAGCAGTTACTATCAGCAGGGGGCGGAGACCCAGTACTTC. It translates to CASSYYQQGAETQYF.

V usage is TRBV28 and J usage is TRBJ1-1; 9 nucleotides agree with TRBD1. CDR3 size: 18 residues. V lost 4 bases to trimming and J lost 0 bases; unmatched junction nucleotides: 12. Germline V gene sequence: CDR1 MDHEN, CDR2 SYDVKM. The CDR3 loop is CASSSLITGTGMNTEAFF. The CDR3 nucleotides read TGTGCCAGCAGTTCTCTTATAACCGGGACAGGGATGAACACTGAAGCTTTCTTT.

The chain uses TRBV7-3 and TRBJ1-5; D is uncertain. The CDR3 has 13 amino acids. Trimming shortened V by 5 bases and J by 2 bases, and 7 bases separated the two germline ends. The germline V gene encodes CDR1 SGHTA and CDR2 FQGTGA. In nucleotides, the CDR3 is TGTGCCAGCAGCCCAACAGGCAATCAGCCCCAGCATTTT. It codes for CASSPTGNQPQHF.

With respect to this clone: Other DNA sequences within the sample encode an identical CDR3. V is TRBV7-2 and J is TRBJ2-3, with D uncertain. Germline lookup yields CDR1 SGHTA and CDR2 FQGNSA. The CDR3 covers 12 residues. V was clipped by 4 bases and J by 8 bases, with 10 bases between them. CDR3 in DNA: TGTGCCAGCAGCTCCCCGGGTGGTACGCAGTATTTT. Translation gives CASSSPGGTQYF.

This clone was detected only a few times. This chain uses TRBV9 with TRBJ2-1; 16 bases fit TRBD2. The germline V gene encodes CDR1 SGDLS and CDR2 YYNGEE. V lost 3 bases and J lost 8; bases outside the gene matches: 11. The CDR3 sequence is 18 residues long. The CDR3 sequence: CASSGGTSGGAVDHEQFF. Here the CDR3 DNA reads TGTGCCAGCAGCGGGGGGACTAGCGGGGGGGCTGTAGATCATGAGCAGTTCTTC.

The V gene is TRBV11-2, the J gene TRBJ2-7; 12 nucleotides align to TRBD1. The CDR3 loop spans 15 amino acids. Germline values: CDR1 SGHAT, CDR2 FQNNGV. V was clipped by 6 bases and J by 5 bases; unmatched bases: 8. The CDR3 sequence is CASRQPGQGANEQYF. The CDR3 DNA reads TGTGCCAGCAGGCAACCGGGACAGGGGGCAAACGAGCAGTACTTC.

This chain connects TRBV25-1 to TRBJ2-3; D is possibly TRBD2 (6 bases). V was pared by 7 bases and J by 0 bases, with 11 bases between. Germline CDR1 reads MGHDK; CDR2 reads SYGVNS. This CDR3 contains 14 residues. In DNA, the CDR3 is TGTGCCAGCACTAATGGGAGGAGCACAGATACGCAGTATTTT. The encoded protein is CASTNGRSTDTQYF.